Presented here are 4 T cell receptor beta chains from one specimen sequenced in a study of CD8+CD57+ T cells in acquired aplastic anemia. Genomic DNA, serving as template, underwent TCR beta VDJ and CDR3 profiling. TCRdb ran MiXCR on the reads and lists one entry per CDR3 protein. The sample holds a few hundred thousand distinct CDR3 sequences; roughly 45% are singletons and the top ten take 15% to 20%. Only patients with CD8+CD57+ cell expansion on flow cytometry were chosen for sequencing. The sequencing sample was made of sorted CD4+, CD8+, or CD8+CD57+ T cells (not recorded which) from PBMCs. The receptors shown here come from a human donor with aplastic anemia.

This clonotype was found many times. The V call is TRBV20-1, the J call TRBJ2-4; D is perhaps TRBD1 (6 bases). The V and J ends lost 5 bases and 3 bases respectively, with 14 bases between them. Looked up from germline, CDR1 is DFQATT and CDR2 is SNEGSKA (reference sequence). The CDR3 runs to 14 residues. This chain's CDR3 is CSASDRTSKNIQYF. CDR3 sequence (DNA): TGCAGTGCTTCAGACAGGACGAGCAAAAACATTCAGTACTTC.

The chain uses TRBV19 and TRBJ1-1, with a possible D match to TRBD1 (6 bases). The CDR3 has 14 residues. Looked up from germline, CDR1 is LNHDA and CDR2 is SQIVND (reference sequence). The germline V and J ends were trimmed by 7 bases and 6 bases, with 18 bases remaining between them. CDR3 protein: CASKSSGERAEAFF. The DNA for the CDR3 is TGTGCCAGTAAGAGTTCAGGGGAGAGGGCTGAAGCTTTCTTT.

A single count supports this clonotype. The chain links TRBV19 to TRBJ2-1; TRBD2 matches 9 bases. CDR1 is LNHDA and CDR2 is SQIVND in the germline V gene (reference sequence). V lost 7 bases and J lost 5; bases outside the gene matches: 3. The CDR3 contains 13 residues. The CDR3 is CASMGTSNNEQFF. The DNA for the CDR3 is TGTGCCAGTATGGGGACTAGCAACAATGAGCAGTTCTTC.

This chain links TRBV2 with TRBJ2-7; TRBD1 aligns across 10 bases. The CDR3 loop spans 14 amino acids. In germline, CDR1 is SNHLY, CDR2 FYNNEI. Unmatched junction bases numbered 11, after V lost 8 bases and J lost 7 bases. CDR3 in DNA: TGTGCCAGCGGAAGGGACAGGGGTAACGGAGAGCAGTACTTC. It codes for CASGRDRGNGEQYF.